One sample yielded the 11 T cell receptor beta chains listed below, sequenced in a study of CD8 T cells in Susac syndrome. The RNA input was about 0.45 to 1 ug, and it was reverse transcribed with random hexamers. TCRdb recomputed calls from the immunoSEQ multiplex PCR reads with MiXCR, one row per CDR3 protein. The table has around 160,000 distinct CDR3 sequences, 85% to 95% seen once; the top ten hold about 0.14%. The sample consisted of CD4+ T cells from PBMCs. The receptors come from a human donor in good health.

The chain carries TRBV5-1 and TRBJ2-1; no firm D call. The V and J ends lost 0 bases and 0 bases respectively, with 13 bases between them. This CDR3 spans 17 amino acids. CDR1 and CDR2 (germline): SGHRS, YFSETQ. The CDR3 coding sequence is TGCGCCAGCAGCTTGGGGCTGGGCTCCAGCTCCTACAATGAGCAGTTCTTC. Translating gives CASSLGLGSSSYNEQFF.

The rearrangement joins TRBV29-1 to TRBJ2-7; TRBD1 matches at 10 bases. Germline CDR1 is SQVTM and CDR2 is ANQGSEA. V gave up 6 bases and J gave up 6 bases; unmatched junction bases: 11. This CDR3 is 14 amino acids long. This CDR3 reads CSVAVGTGEGEQYF. CDR3 coding DNA: TGCAGCGTCGCTGTCGGGACAGGGGAAGGCGAGCAGTACTTC.

The gene calls are TRBV4-1 and TRBJ2-3; tentative D call: TRBD2 (6 bases). Germline V gene sequence: CDR1 MGHRA, CDR2 YSYEKL. Trimming pared 4 bases from V and 2 bases from J, leaving 16 bases between. The CDR3 loop spans 16 amino acids. CDR3 amino acids: CASSPRERATTDTQYF. The CDR3 DNA reads as TGCGCCAGCAGCCCCCGCGAGCGGGCGACCACAGATACGCAGTATTTT.

CDR3 amino acids: CASSPSWSEQFF. The CDR3 DNA sequence: TGTGCCAGCTCACCAAGTTGGAGCGAGCAGTTCTTC. The chain carries TRBV18 and TRBJ2-1; D gene ambiguous. Germline V gives CDR1 KGHSH, CDR2 LQKENI. Deletions cut 2 bases from V and 10 bases from J, with 9 bases between. This CDR3 is built from 12 residues. Supplemented by reference TRBV18 and TRBJ2-1, the full variable domain reads NAGVMQNPRHLVRRRGQEARLRCSPMKGHSHVYWYRQLPEEGLKFMVYLQKENIIDESGMPKERFSAEFPKEGPSILRIQQVVRGDSAAYFCASSPSWSEQFFGPGTRLTVL.

Only one count was recorded for this clonotype. The chain combines TRBV29-1 with TRBJ1-1, with 11 bases matching TRBD1. Unmatched junction bases numbered 8, after V lost 6 bases and J lost 11 bases. Germline V gene data show CDR1 as SQVTM and CDR2 as ANQGSEA. The CDR3 has 12 amino acids. CDR3 residues: CSVRTGGRLAFF. DNA for the CDR3: TGCAGCGTCCGGACAGGGGGCAGGTTGGCTTTCTTT.

This sequence joins TRBV12-3 or TRBV12-4 and TRBJ2-1; 11 positions match TRBD2. Trimming cost V 0 bases and J 12 bases; bases outside gene matches: 4. CDR3 length equals 14 residues. The CDR3 is CASSLARLAGRQFF. Written as DNA, the CDR3 is TGTGCCAGCAGTTTAGCTCGACTAGCGGGGAGGCAGTTCTTC.

The rearrangement uses TRBV7-9 and TRBJ2-2, with D perhaps TRBD2 (5 bases). This CDR3 is built from 15 residues. The germline gives CDR1 SEHNR, CDR2 FQNEAQ (reference sequence). Trimming cost V 1 base and J 3 bases, with 9 bases left between them. CDR3 protein: CASSLGVGDTGELFF. The CDR3 DNA sequence: TGTGCCAGCAGCTTAGGAGTCGGGGACACCGGGGAGCTGTTTTTT.

The V and J genes are TRBV7-9 and TRBJ2-7; D unresolved. The CDR3 contains 14 residues. Per the germline V gene, CDR1 is SEHNR and CDR2 is FQNEAQ (reference sequence). V shed 1 base and J shed 7 bases, with 14 bases lying between them. CDR3 nucleotide sequence: TGTGCCAGCAGCTTAGTCGGCAGCTCGGGTGAGCAGTACTTC. This gives the protein CASSLVGSSGEQYF.

The chain employs TRBV6-2 or TRBV6-3 and TRBJ2-4; D unclear. V lost 4 bases and J 0 bases, leaving 19 bases between the germline ends. CDR1 and CDR2 (germline): MNHEY, SVGEGT. CDR3 length equals 18 residues. The CDR3 here is CASSSAVGRALAKNIQYF. For the CDR3, the DNA is TGTGCCAGCAGTTCCGCCGTAGGCCGAGCTTTAGCCAAAAACATTCAGTACTTC.

This clonotype was seen only once. This chain links TRBV20-1 with TRBJ2-5, with 10 bases fitting TRBD2. The CDR3 extends over 15 amino acids. V shed 5 bases and J 2 bases; nucleotides not matched to a gene: 8. Germline V gene lookup returns CDR1 DFQATT and CDR2 SNEGSKA (reference sequence). The CDR3 DNA follows: TGCAGTGCTGGCTTAGCGGGGGGATTACAAGAGACCCAGTACTTC. Its translation is CSAGLAGGLQETQYF.

This chain connects TRBV6-1 to TRBJ1-2; TRBD1 aligns across 10 bases. V dropped 7 bases and J dropped 5; count of bases not matched to a gene: 22. The CDR3 consists of 19 residues. Germline CDR1 and CDR2: MNHNS and SASEGT. CDR3 loop: CASKPWPDRGAAEGYGYTF. The CDR3 coding sequence is TGTGCCAGCAAGCCTTGGCCGGACAGGGGGGCCGCCGAGGGGTATGGCTACACCTTC.